Below are 11 T cell receptor beta chains sequenced from a single sample in a study of cytomegalovirus exposure and HLA in healthy donors. Both 60 Vbeta primers and 13 Jbeta primers went into the PCR. Only in-frame clones appear in the TCRdb table, and some are missing; sequencing was by immunoSEQ multiplex PCR. This repertoire includes tens of thousands of clones. The specimen sequenced was PBMCs. These receptors came from a woman aged 25-40 years in good health and CMV-seropositive.

This chain joins TRBV5-8 and TRBJ1-5; D possibly corresponds to TRBD1 (5 bases). Germline values: CDR1 SGHTS, CDR2 YDEGEE. V was clipped by 0 bases and J by 7 bases, with 11 bases between them. This CDR3 comprises 14 residues. CDR3: CASSLVGGRQPQHF. The CDR3 coding sequence is TGTGCCAGCAGCTTGGTTGGGGGGAGGCAGCCCCAGCATTTT.

The chain is built from TRBV19 and TRBJ1-2; perhaps TRBD1 as D (5 bases). This CDR3 comprises 15 residues. Germline V gives CDR1 LNHDA, CDR2 SQIVND (reference sequence). V dropped 9 bases and J dropped 7 bases, with 24 bases sitting between them. This CDR3 reads CASSKARGLYGGYTF. As DNA, the CDR3 is TGTGCCAGCTCCAAGGCGCGGGGACTTTATGGTGGCTACACCTTC.

The CDR3 spells CASSLLDRGSGNTIYF. DNA for the CDR3: TGTGCCAGCAGCCTCCTAGACAGGGGCTCTGGAAACACCATATATTTT. The chain has TRBV7-6 and TRBJ1-3, with 8 bases matching TRBD1. V gave up 5 bases and J gave up 0 bases; unmatched junction bases: 6. From germline, CDR1 is SGHVS and CDR2 FNYEAQ. The CDR3 has 16 amino acids.

This chain uses TRBV29-1 with TRBJ2-5; TRBD2 might be the D (7 bases). The CDR3 spans 12 residues. Trimming stripped 5 bases from V and 5 bases from J, with 12 bases between. Germline CDR1 reads SQVTM; CDR2 reads ANQGSEA. CDR3 in DNA: TGCAGCGTTCTTGGGGGGGCGGAGACCCAGTACTTC. It encodes CSVLGGAETQYF. Filled out from reference TRBV29-1 and TRBJ2-5, the complete variable domain reads SAVISQKPSRDICQRGTSLTIQCQVDSQVTMMFWYRQQPGQSLTLIATANQGSEATYESGFVIDKFPISRPNLTFSTLTVSNMSPEDSSIYLCSVLGGAETQYFGPGTRLLVL.

This chain connects TRBV19 to TRBJ2-1; a weak D match, TRBD2 (5 bases). The V gene's germline CDR1 is LNHDA and CDR2 SQIVND (reference sequence). The V end was cut by 9 bases, the J end by 1 base, with 19 bases between. The CDR3 extends over 16 amino acids. CDR3 amino acids: CASGLVAGSSYNEQFF. In DNA, the CDR3 is TGTGCCAGCGGCTTAGTGGCGGGCTCTTCCTACAATGAGCAGTTCTTC.

About this clone itself: An end of the junction differs from the germline gene, which may be a read error. The genes are TRBV7-2 and TRBJ1-5, with D hard to call. The CDR3 runs 14 residues. Germline V gene sequence: CDR1 SGHTA, CDR2 FQGNSA. The CDR3 bases are TGTGCCAGCAGCACCGCGGGTAGCGATCAGCCCCAGCATTTT. Translated: CASSTAGSDQPQHF.

The chain joins TRBV18 to TRBJ1-5; no clear D gene. Germline V lookup: CDR1 KGHSH, CDR2 LQKENI. V lost 3 bases to trimming and J lost 5 bases, with 11 bases between them. The CDR3 length is 14 residues. CDR3 nucleotides: TGTGCCAGCTCACCGCAGGCCTCCGATCAGCCCCAGCATTTT. Protein product: CASSPQASDQPQHF.

J is TRBJ2-3 and V is TRBV4-1; tentatively, D is TRBD2 (7 bases). Trimming cost V 3 bases and J 0 bases, with 16 bases left between them. The germline CDR1 and CDR2 sequences are MGHRA and YSYEKL. The CDR3 has 17 amino acids. CDR3 in amino acids: CASSQGGRSGSTDTQYF. CDR3 nucleotide sequence: TGCGCCAGCAGCCAGGGGGGGCGGTCGGGTAGCACAGATACGCAGTATTTT.

This sequence joins TRBV5-1 and TRBJ2-3; 9 bases are a match to TRBD1. CDR1 is SGHRS, CDR2 YFSETQ, per germline. The CDR3 contains 15 residues. V trimming: 4 bases; J trimming: 3 bases; junction bases outside the gene matches: 6. CDR3 in DNA: TGCGCCAGCAGCAACCGGGACAGGGCGACAGATACGCAGTATTTT. Translated, it gives CASSNRDRATDTQYF.

The genes are TRBV5-4 and TRBJ2-3; 15 positions match TRBD2. Germline V CDR1 and CDR2: SGHNT, YYREEE (reference sequence). This CDR3 region has 18 residues. J lost 4 bases, V lost 3 bases, and 9 bases had no gene match. DNA of the CDR3: TGTGCCAGCAGCTCGGGACTAGCGGGGGGCCCTGCGGCAGATACGCAGTATTTT. This sequence encodes CASSSGLAGGPAADTQYF.

The chain is built from TRBV5-4 and TRBJ2-3; 8 positions match TRBD2. The CDR3 contains 16 residues. The germline CDR1 and CDR2 sequences are SGHNT and YYREEE (reference sequence). V dropped 3 bases and J dropped 1; count of bases not matched to a gene: 7. CDR3 coding DNA: TGTGCCAGCAGCTCAGCCGGGACTAGAGGCACAGATACGCAGTATTTT. Translating it yields CASSSAGTRGTDTQYF.